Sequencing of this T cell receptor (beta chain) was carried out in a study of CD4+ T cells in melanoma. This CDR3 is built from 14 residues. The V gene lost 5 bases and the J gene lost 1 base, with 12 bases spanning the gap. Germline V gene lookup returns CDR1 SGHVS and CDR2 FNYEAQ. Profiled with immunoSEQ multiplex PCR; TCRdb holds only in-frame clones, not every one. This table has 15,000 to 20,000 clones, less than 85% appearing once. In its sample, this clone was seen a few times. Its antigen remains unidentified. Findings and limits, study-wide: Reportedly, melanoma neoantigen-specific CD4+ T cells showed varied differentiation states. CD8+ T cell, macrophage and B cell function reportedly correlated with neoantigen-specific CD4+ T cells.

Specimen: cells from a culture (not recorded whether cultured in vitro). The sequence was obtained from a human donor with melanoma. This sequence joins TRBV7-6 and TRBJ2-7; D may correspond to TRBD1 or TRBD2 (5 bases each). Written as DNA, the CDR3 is TGTGCCAGCAGCCCTGGGACCCATTCCTACGAGCAGTACTTC. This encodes CASSPGTHSYEQYF.